The clone carrying this T cell receptor (beta chain) showed up just a few times. These data are taken from a study of OX40 agonist ivuxolimab in advanced cancers. About the research overall: Ivuxolimab was administered intravenously to patients at 0.01 to 10 mg/kg every 2 weeks.

Germline CDR1 reads MNHNS; CDR2 reads SASEGT. The CDR3 runs to 11 residues. V was pared by 4 bases and J by 4 bases, with 2 bases between. Sequencing used immunoSEQ multiplex PCR; TCRdb keeps in-frame clones, though not all of them. The table has around 20,000 clones, 77% seen once. Sequenced here: CD4+ or CD8+ T cells sorted from blood, sampled in a trial of the OX40 agonist ivuxolimab. This rearrangement joins TRBV6-1 to TRBJ2-1; no clear D gene. The sequence was collected from an adult with an advanced solid tumor such as melanoma, head and neck, liver or kidney cancer. The CDR3 protein is CASSAYNEQFF. Written as DNA, the CDR3 is TGTGCCAGCAGTGCGTACAATGAGCAGTTCTTC.